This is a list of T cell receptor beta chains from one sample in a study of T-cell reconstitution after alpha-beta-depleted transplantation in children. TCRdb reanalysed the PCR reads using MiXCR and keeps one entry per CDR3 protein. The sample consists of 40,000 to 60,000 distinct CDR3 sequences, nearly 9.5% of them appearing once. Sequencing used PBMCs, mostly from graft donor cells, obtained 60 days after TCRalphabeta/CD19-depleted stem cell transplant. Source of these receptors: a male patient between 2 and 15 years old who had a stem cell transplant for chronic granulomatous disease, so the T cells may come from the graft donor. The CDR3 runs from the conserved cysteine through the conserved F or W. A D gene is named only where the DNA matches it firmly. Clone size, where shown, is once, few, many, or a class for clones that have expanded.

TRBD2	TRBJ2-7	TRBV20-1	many	TGCAGTGCCACTAGCGGGAGGGCCCTTTACGAGCAGTACTTC	CSATSGRALYEQYF
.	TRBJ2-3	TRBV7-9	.	TGTGCCAGCAATGCTAGACCGACTGCCACAGATACGCAGTATTTT	CASNARPTATDTQYF
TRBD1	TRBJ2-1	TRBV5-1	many	TGCGCCAGCAGCTTTTTGGGCAGGGGGTGGAATGAGCAGTTCTTC	CASSFLGRGWNEQFF
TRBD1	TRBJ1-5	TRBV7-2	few	TGTGCCAGCAGCATCAGGGGGCATCAGCCCCAGCATTTT	CASSIRGHQPQHF
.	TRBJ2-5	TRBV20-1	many	TGCAGTGCTAAGGTGGCGCCGGAGACCCAGTACTTC	CSAKVAPETQYF
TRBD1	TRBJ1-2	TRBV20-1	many	TGCAGTGCTACCCGGCGGGACAGGTTCAACTATGGCTACACCTTC	CSATRRDRFNYGYTF
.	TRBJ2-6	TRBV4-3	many	TGCGCCAGCAGCCGAGACTACAGGGAGCCTGGGGCCAACGTCCTGACTTTC	CASSRDYREPGANVLTF
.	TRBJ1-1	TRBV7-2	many	TGTGCCAGCAGTTATAATAGGGGGGTTTCGAACACTGAAGCTTTCTTT	CASSYNRGVSNTEAFF
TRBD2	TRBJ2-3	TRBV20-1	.	TGCAGTGCTAGAGGCCTTACTAGCGGGAGGACAGATACGCAGTATTTT	CSARGLTSGRTDTQYF
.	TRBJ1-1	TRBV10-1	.	TGCGCCAGCAGCCAGGGATCTGAAGCTTTCTTT	CASSQGSEAFF
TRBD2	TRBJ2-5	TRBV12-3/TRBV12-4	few	TGTGCCAGCAGCCTGGGAGGGGTGGTGGCCCAGTACTTC	CASSLGGVVAQYF
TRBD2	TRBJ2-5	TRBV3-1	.	TGTGCCAGCAGCCAAGCCCCACTAGCGGGAGTTGTGGAGACCCAGTACTTC	CASSQAPLAGVVETQYF
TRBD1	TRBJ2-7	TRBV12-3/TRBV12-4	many	TGTGCCAGCGGACAGGGAGTCCACGAGCAGTACTTC	CASGQGVHEQYF
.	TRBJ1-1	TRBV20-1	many	TGCAGAGGGGAGGGGGGGAACACAGCCCCCGGAACTGAAGCTTTCTTT	CRGEGGNTAPGTEAFF
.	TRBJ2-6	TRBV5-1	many	TGCGCCAGCAGCTTGGCGTCTGGGGCCAACGTCCTGACTTTC	CASSLASGANVLTF
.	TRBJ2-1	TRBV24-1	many	TGTGCCACCAGTGCCGGGGCGGGCAATGAGCAGTTCTTC	CATSAGAGNEQFF
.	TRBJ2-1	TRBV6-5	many	TGTGCCAGCAGGGTGTATACTAGCTCCTACAATGAGCAGTTCTTC	CASRVYTSSYNEQFF
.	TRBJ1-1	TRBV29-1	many	TGCAGCGTTGAAGACCCAATCACATGGGGGGAGAACACTGAAGCTTTCTTT	CSVEDPITWGENTEAFF
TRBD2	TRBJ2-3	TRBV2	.	TGTGCCAGCAGTCCACGCCCCACTAGCGGACACACAGATACGCAGTATTTT	CASSPRPTSGHTDTQYF
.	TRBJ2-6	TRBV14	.	TGTGCCAGCAGCCAAGCCTCCGGAGGGGCCAACGTCCTGACTTTC	CASSQASGGANVLTF
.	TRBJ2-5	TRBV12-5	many	TGTGCTAGTGGTACTAGCAAAGAGACCCAGTACTTC	CASGTSKETQYF
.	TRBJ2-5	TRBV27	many	TGTGCCAGCAGTATTCATTGGAGAGAGACCCAGTACTTC	CASSIHWRETQYF
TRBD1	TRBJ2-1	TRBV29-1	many	TGCAGCGCCTCAACAGGGACAGGGCACTACAATGAGCAGTTCTTC	CSASTGTGHYNEQFF
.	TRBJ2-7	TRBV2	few	TGTGCCAGCAGTGAAGACCGGGGATCCTACGAGCAGTACTTC	CASSEDRGSYEQYF
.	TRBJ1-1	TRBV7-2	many	TGTGCCAGCAGCGTGGATCACTCCCGAGCTTTCTTT	CASSVDHSRAFF
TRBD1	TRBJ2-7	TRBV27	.	TGTGCCAGCAGTCGTGTACAGGGGGTAGATTGGTCCTACGAGCAGTACTTC	CASSRVQGVDWSYEQYF
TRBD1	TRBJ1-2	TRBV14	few	TGTGCCAGCAGCCTCGCGGCCGCAGGGGGAAACTATGGCTACACCTTC	CASSLAAAGGNYGYTF
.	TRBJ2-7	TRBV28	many	TGTGCCAGCAGTTCCTTGGCTTCCGGCTACGAGCAGTACTTC	CASSSLASGYEQYF
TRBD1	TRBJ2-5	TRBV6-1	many	TGTGCCAGCAGGACAGGGGGCCAAGAGACCCAGTACTTC	CASRTGGQETQYF
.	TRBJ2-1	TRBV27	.	TGTGCCAGCAGTTTAGACGGCAATGAGCAGTTCTTC	CASSLDGNEQFF
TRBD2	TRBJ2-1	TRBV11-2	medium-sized	TGTGCCAGCAGCGAAGGAGTTTTAGCGGGAGGGGTGCATGAGCAGTTCTTC	CASSEGVLAGGVHEQFF
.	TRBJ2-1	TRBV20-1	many	TGCAGTGCTAGGTTACTTTACAATGAGCAGTTCTTC	CSARLLYNEQFF
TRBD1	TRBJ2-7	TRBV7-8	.	TGTGCCAGCAGCTTAGTTGGGACAGGCCTTTTTTACGAGCAGTACTTC	CASSLVGTGLFYEQYF
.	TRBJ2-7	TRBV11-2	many	TGTGCCAGCAGCGAGATACAGGGTGGGGAGCAGTACTTC	CASSEIQGGEQYF
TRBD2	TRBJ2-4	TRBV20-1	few	TGCAGTGCTGTTAATAGCGGGAGAAGGGGCATTCAGTACTTC	CSAVNSGRRGIQYF
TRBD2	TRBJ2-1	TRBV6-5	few	TGTGCCAGCAGTTGGGCTAGCGGGGGCAATGAGCAGTTCTTC	CASSWASGGNEQFF
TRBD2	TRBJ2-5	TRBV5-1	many	TGCGCCAGCAGCCCCGGGACTAGCAGGGAGACCCAGTACTTC	CASSPGTSRETQYF
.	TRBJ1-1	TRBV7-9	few	TGTGCCAGCAGTCGCCCTCCGGCAATGAACACTGAAGCTTTCTTT	CASSRPPAMNTEAFF
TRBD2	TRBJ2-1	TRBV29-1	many	TGCAGCGCAAGACTAGCGGGGAGGAATGAGCAGTTCTTC	CSARLAGRNEQFF
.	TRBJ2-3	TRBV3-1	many	TGTGCCAGCAGCCATAGAGGTTTAAGCACAGATACGCAGTATTTT	CASSHRGLSTDTQYF